Below are 17 T cell receptor beta chains sequenced from a single sample in a study of regulatory T cells in long-lasting Graves disease. For TCR beta, libraries came from iRepertoire HTBI primers and Arm-PCR of CDR3 regions. TCRdb independently ran MiXCR on the multiplex PCR reads; one entry per CDR3 protein. The sample contains about 470,000 distinct CDR3 sequences, about 17% of which appear only once. Time point denoted: newly diagnosed GD, antithyroid drugs for less than 3 months. Extracted RNA from PBMCs served as the source of the TCR library. These data were also filed under a second study, of T cells in Graves' hyperthyroidism and ophthalmopathy.

This specimen was peripheral blood mononuclear cells (PBMCs), taken at new diagnosis, from a patient treated with antithyroid drugs. The origin of the receptors is a man aged 40-49 years with Graves disease.

There are many counts of this clonotype. The rearrangement joins TRBV5-1 to TRBJ2-1, with TRBD2 matching 13 bases. The CDR3 is 15 residues long. Germline V CDR1 and CDR2: SGHRS, YFSETQ. Unmatched junction bases numbered 4, after V lost 0 bases and J lost 10 bases. The CDR3 loop is CASSLAPGLAGEQFF. The CDR3 nucleotides read TGCGCCAGCAGCTTGGCGCCGGGACTAGCGGGAGAGCAGTTCTTC. Drawing the rest from reference TRBV5-1 and TRBJ2-1, the complete variable domain is KAGVTQTPRYLIKTRGQQVTLSCSPISGHRSVSWYQQTPGQGLQFLFEYFSETQRNKGNFPGRFSGRQFSNSRSEMNVSTLELGDSALYLCASSLAPGLAGEQFFGPGTRLTVL.

This clonotype was seen ten or more times. The V call is TRBV30, the J call TRBJ2-6; the D gene is possibly TRBD2 (6 bases). Deletions cut 5 bases from V and 2 bases from J, with 10 bases between. The CDR3 sequence is 14 residues long. CDR1 GTSNPN and CDR2 SVGIG come from the germline V gene (reference sequence). In DNA form, the CDR3 reads TGTGCCTGGGCCGGGGGTACTGGGGCCAACGTCCTGACTTTC. This gives the protein CAWAGGTGANVLTF.

The chain carries TRBV6-1 and TRBJ2-2; D call uncertain. Germline loops: CDR1 MNHNS, CDR2 SASEGT. This CDR3 has 13 amino acids. Trimming shortened V by 5 bases and J by 5 bases, and 9 bases separated the two germline ends. In DNA, the CDR3 is TGTGCCAGCAGTCCCCTAGGTACCGGGGAGCTGTTTTTT. As protein: CASSPLGTGELFF.

This clonotype was counted many times. The rearrangement links TRBV3-1 to TRBJ2-3; perhaps TRBD2 as D (6 bases). Germline V lookup: CDR1 LGHDT, CDR2 YNNKEL (reference sequence). Trimming shortened V by 0 bases and J by 2 bases, and 9 bases separated the two germline ends. The CDR3 spans 15 residues. CDR3 sequence reads: CASSQDWEDTDTQYF. The CDR3 bases are TGTGCCAGCAGCCAAGACTGGGAGGACACAGATACGCAGTATTTT.

This clonotype was picked up many times. The chain is built from TRBV5-1 and TRBJ1-2, with TRBD1 matching 9 bases. CDR1 and CDR2 (germline): SGHRS, YFSETQ. The CDR3 is 16 amino acids. The junction had 11 bases not matched to a gene; V was cut back by 4 bases and J by 4 bases. The CDR3 protein is CASSGTGTADLYGYTF. CDR3 in DNA: TGCGCCAGCAGCGGGACAGGGACCGCTGACCTCTATGGCTACACCTTC.

The rearrangement joins TRBV29-1 to TRBJ2-1, with 13 bases identical to TRBD2. V lost 7 bases to trimming and J lost 0 bases; unmatched junction nucleotides: 9. Germline loops: CDR1 SQVTM, CDR2 ANQGSEA. The CDR3 is made up of 17 amino acids. The CDR3 spells CSATGTSGVSSYNEQFF. DNA of the CDR3: TGCAGCGCCACCGGGACTAGCGGGGTAAGCTCCTACAATGAGCAGTTCTTC.

The chain carries TRBV5-6 and TRBJ2-3, with D unresolved. The CDR3 has 12 residues. Trimming cost V 0 bases and J 8 bases, with 7 bases left between them. Germline CDR1 is SGHDT and CDR2 is YYEEEE. This CDR3 reads CASSLAQTTQYF. DNA of the CDR3: TGTGCCAGCAGCTTGGCGCAGACTACGCAGTATTTT.

This clonotype was seen a handful of times. This chain uses TRBV5-1 with TRBJ2-6; no clear D gene. V lost 6 bases, J lost 0 bases, and 10 bases lay in between. The CDR3 contains 15 residues. Germline lookup yields CDR1 SGHRS and CDR2 YFSETQ. Here the CDR3 DNA reads TGCGCCAGCACCCAGATGTTCTCTGGGGCCAACGTCCTGACTTTC. It is translated as CASTQMFSGANVLTF.

This clonotype has a handful of counts. The chain couples TRBV20-1 to TRBJ2-3, with D perhaps matching TRBD1 (5 bases). The J call may be faulty, since TRBJ2-5 better matches the DNA end. The germline CDR1 and CDR2 sequences are DFQATT and SNEGSKA (reference sequence). The CDR3 is 12 amino acids. The CDR3 bases are TGCAGTGCTGGCGACAGAAGAGAGACCCAGTACTTC. It yields the protein CSAGDRRETQYF.

A few counts support this clonotype. The rearrangement uses TRBV30 and TRBJ1-1; no clear D gene. The ends were cut back, 0 bases at V and 1 base at J, with 12 bases in the middle. The CDR3 contains 15 residues. Germline V lookup: CDR1 GTSNPN, CDR2 SVGIG (reference sequence). In DNA, the CDR3 is TGTGCCTGGAGTGTACTTGGTTGGGGGAACACTGAAGCTTTCTTT. This codes for CAWSVLGWGNTEAFF.

This chain connects TRBV4-1 to TRBJ2-5; a possible D gene is TRBD2 (6 bases). The CDR3 is made up of 15 amino acids. V lost 0 bases and J lost 5, with 13 bases in between. Germline CDR1 and CDR2: MGHRA and YSYEKL. The CDR3 is CASSQDLGEDETQYF. CDR3 coding DNA: TGCGCCAGCAGCCAAGATTTAGGGGAGGATGAGACCCAGTACTTC.

The DNA for the CDR3 is TGTGCCAGCAGTTACTCGAACAGGGCCTATGGCTACACCTTC. It yields the protein CASSYSNRAYGYTF. The chain combines TRBV6-2 or TRBV6-3 with TRBJ1-2, with D possibly TRBD1 on 6 matching bases. The CDR3 is 14 residues long. CDR1 is MNHEY, CDR2 SVGEGT, per germline. Trimming cost V 0 bases and J 4 bases, with 9 bases left between them.

This clonotype was recorded a few times. The chain links TRBV20-1 to TRBJ1-6, with no clear D. The V and J ends lost 0 bases and 0 bases respectively, with 6 bases between them. The CDR3 has 15 amino acids. Germline V lookup: CDR1 DFQATT, CDR2 SNEGSKA (reference sequence). The CDR3 loop reads CSARDGSSYNSPLHF. For the CDR3, the DNA is TGCAGTGCTAGAGACGGGAGCTCCTATAATTCACCCCTCCACTTT.

V is TRBV20-1 and J is TRBJ2-3; 10 nucleotides agree with TRBD2. The CDR3 is 14 amino acids. Per the germline V gene, CDR1 is DFQATT and CDR2 is SNEGSKA (reference sequence). With 3 bases clipped from V and 6 bases from J, the junction kept 6 bases outside the gene matches. CDR3 amino acids: CSARLAGEGDTQYF. CDR3 in DNA: TGCAGTGCTAGGCTAGCGGGAGAAGGGGATACGCAGTATTTT.

This clonotype was seen at least ten times. The rearrangement joins TRBV5-1 to TRBJ2-7; 10 bases align to TRBD2. Trimming at V came to 0 bases and at J to 4 bases, leaving 13 bases not matched to a gene. Germline V lookup: CDR1 SGHRS, CDR2 YFSETQ. This CDR3 is 18 amino acids long. CDR3 in amino acids: CASSLAASGSRFYYEQYF. The CDR3 bases are TGCGCCAGCAGCTTGGCGGCTAGCGGGAGCAGGTTTTATTACGAGCAGTACTTC.

The rearrangement links TRBV30 to TRBJ2-7; D gene uncertain. The CDR3 extends over 13 amino acids. CDR1 and CDR2 (germline): GTSNPN, SVGIG (reference sequence). V lost 2 bases, J lost 2 bases, and 10 bases lay in between. CDR3 in DNA: TGTGCCTGGAGTTCGGCAGCGACCTACGAGCAGTACTTC. Its translation is CAWSSAATYEQYF.

Many counts were recorded for this clonotype. This rearrangement joins TRBV20-1 to TRBJ2-1; a weak D match, TRBD1 (7 bases). V lost 3 bases, J lost 4 bases, and 25 bases lay in between. The CDR3 runs 18 residues. Germline CDR1 reads DFQATT; CDR2 reads SNEGSKA (reference sequence). This chain's CDR3 is CSARGGPGTQGGYNEQFF. DNA of the CDR3: TGCAGTGCTAGGGGAGGACCGGGAACCCAGGGGGGATACAATGAGCAGTTCTTC.